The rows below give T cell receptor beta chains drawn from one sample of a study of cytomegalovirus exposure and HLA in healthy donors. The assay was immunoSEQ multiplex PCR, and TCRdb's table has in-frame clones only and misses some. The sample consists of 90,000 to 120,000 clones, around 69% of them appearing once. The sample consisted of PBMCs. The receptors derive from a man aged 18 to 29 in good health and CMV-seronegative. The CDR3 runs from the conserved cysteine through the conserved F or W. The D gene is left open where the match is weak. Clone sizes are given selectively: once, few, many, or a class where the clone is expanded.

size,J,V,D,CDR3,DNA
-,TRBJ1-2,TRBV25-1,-,CASSASVGDGYTF,TGTGCCAGCAGTGCCAGCGTGGGTGACGGCTACACCTTC
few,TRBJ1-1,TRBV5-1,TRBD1,CASSHLGQGSMNTEAFF,TGCGCCAGCAGCCACCTAGGACAGGGAAGTATGAACACTGAAGCTTTCTTT
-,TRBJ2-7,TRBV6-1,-,CASSEEGSGVPSEQYF,TGTGCCAGCAGTGAAGAGGGGTCGGGGGTACCTTCCGAGCAGTACTTC
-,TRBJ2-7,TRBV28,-,CASSLPRYEQYF,TGTGCCAGCAGTTTACCCCGCTACGAGCAGTACTTC
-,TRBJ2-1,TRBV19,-,CASTYSFGGSYNEQFF,TGTGCCAGTACCTACTCCTTCGGAGGTTCCTACAATGAGCAGTTCTTC
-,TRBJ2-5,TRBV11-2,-,CASSSLVKGGAKQGTQYF,TGTGCCAGCAGCTCATTGGTTAAGGGGGGGGCCAAACAAGGGACCCAGTACTTC
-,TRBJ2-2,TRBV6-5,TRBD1,CASSSGTANTGELFF,TGTGCCAGCAGCTCCGGGACAGCGAACACCGGGGAGCTGTTTTTT
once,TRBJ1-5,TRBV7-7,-,CASSLGADQPQHF,TGTGCTAGCAGCTTAGGAGCGGATCAGCCCCAGCATTTT
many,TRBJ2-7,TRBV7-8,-,CASSSRGLGEQYF,TGTGCCAGCAGCTCCAGGGGTCTTGGCGAGCAGTACTTC
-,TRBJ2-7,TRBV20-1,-,CSAGGGYEQYF,TGCAGTGCAGGGGGGGGATACGAGCAGTACTTC
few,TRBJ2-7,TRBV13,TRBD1,CASSLTGGVGVSYEQYF,TGTGCCAGCAGCTTAACAGGGGGCGTGGGGGTCTCCTACGAGCAGTACTTC
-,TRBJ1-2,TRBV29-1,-,CSVAAGVLANYGYTF,TGCAGCGTTGCAGCGGGGGTCTTAGCTAACTATGGCTACACCTTC
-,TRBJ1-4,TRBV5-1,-,CASSLAGGDGKLFF,TGCGCCAGCAGCTTGGCTGGGGGCGATGGAAAACTGTTTTTT
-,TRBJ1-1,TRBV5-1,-,CASSKQTGNTEAFF,TGCGCCAGCAGCAAACAGACAGGGAACACTGAAGCTTTCTTT
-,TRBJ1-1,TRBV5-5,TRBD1,CASSHRGGWTEAFF,TGTGCCAGCAGCCACCGAGGGGGCTGGACTGAAGCTTTCTTT
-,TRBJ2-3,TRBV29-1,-,CSVAWRGPSPRYTDTQYF,TGCAGCGTTGCCTGGCGGGGGCCCTCACCAAGATACACAGATACGCAGTATTTT
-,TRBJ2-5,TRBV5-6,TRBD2,CASSPGAGGLLETQYF,TGTGCCAGCAGCCCGGGAGCGGGGGGGCTATTGGAGACCCAGTACTTC
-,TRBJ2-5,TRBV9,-,CASSAPRGEETQYF,TGTGCCAGCAGCGCCCCCCGGGGTGAAGAGACCCAGTACTTC
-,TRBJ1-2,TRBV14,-,CASSQDLKGQVVGYGYTF,TGTGCCAGCAGCCAAGATTTGAAAGGCCAGGTGGTAGGATATGGCTACACCTTC
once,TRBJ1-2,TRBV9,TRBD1,CASTDRVYGYTF,TGTGCCAGCACCGACAGGGTCTATGGCTACACCTTC
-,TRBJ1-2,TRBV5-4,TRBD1,CASSYNTLQGGGYTF,TGTGCCAGCAGCTACAATACCCTTCAGGGGGGTGGCTACACCTTC
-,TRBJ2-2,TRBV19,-,CASSYDPKESAGELFF,TGTGCCAGTAGTTACGACCCCAAGGAGAGTGCCGGGGAGCTGTTTTTT
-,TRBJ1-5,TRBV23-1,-,CASSRRENQPQHF,TGCGCCAGCAGTCGGCGGGAAAATCAGCCCCAGCATTTT
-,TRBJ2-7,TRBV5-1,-,CASSLVQGMSYEQYF,TGCGCCAGCAGCTTGGTCCAGGGGATGTCCTACGAGCAGTACTTC
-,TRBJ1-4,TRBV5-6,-,CASSFGADRGKLFF,TGTGCCAGCAGCTTTGGAGCCGACCGCGGGAAACTGTTTTTT
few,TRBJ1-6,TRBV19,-,CASSRQAQYNSPLHF,TGTGCCAGTAGTAGACAGGCGCAATATAATTCACCCCTCCACTTT
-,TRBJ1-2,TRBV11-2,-,CASSPLAVASGGYTF,TGTGCCAGCAGCCCCCTGGCCGTGGCTTCGGGGGGCTACACCTTC
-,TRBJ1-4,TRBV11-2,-,CASSRWSNEKLFF,TGTGCCAGCAGCCGGTGGAGTAATGAAAAACTGTTTTTT
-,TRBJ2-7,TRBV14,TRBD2,CASSPGSGGYEQYF,TGTGCCAGCAGCCCAGGGAGCGGGGGATACGAGCAGTACTTC
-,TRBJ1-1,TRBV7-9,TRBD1,CASSSHRGGDTEAFF,TGTGCCAGCAGCTCCCACAGGGGCGGTGACACTGAAGCTTTCTTT
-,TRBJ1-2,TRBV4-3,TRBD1,CASSQELGQPNLYGYTF,TGCGCCAGCAGCCAAGAGTTGGGACAGCCGAATCTCTATGGCTACACCTTC
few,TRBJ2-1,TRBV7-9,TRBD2,CSSSERGAPPFF,TGTTCCAGCAGCGAGCGGGGGGCCCCGCCGTTCTTC
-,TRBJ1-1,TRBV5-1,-,CASSSRPQGNTEAFF,TGCGCCAGCAGCTCACGCCCCCAGGGGAACACTGAAGCTTTCTTT
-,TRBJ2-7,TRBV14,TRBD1,CASSHRQGRVHEQYF,TGTGCCAGCAGCCACCGACAGGGAAGGGTTCACGAGCAGTACTTC
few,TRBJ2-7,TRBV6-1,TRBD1,CASSLRPDRDEQYF,TGTGCCAGCAGTCTCCGCCCGGACAGGGACGAGCAGTACTTC
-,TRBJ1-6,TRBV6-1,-,CASSEAGGAGYSYNSPLHF,TGTGCCAGCAGTGAAGCGGGGGGGGCGGGTTATTCCTATAATTCACCCCTCCACTTT
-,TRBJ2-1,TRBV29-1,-,CSVGETSNEQFF,TGCAGCGTGGGCGAGACCTCCAATGAGCAGTTCTTC
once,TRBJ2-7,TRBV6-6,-,CASSYSQGIYEQYF,TGTGCCAGCAGTTACTCACAGGGTATCTACGAGCAGTACTTC
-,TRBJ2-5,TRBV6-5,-,CASARAGAKTQYF,TGTGCCAGCGCCCGGGCAGGGGCGAAGACCCAGTACTTC
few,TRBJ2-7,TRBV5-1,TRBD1,CASSLEGGRLYEQYF,TGCGCCAGCAGCTTGGAAGGGGGCAGGCTCTACGAGCAGTACTTC
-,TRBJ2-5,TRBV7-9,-,CASSPGRDYQETQYF,TGTGCCAGCAGTCCGGGCCGGGATTACCAAGAGACCCAGTACTTC
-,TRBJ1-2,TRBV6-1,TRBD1,CASRGQGSVNYGYTF,TGTGCCAGCAGGGGACAGGGATCCGTCAACTATGGCTACACCTTC
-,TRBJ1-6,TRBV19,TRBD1,CASSLGQGKSPLHF,TGTGCCAGTAGTCTTGGACAGGGGAAGTCACCCCTCCACTTT
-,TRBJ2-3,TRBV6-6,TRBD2,CASSYGAGVTDTQYF,TGTGCCAGCAGTTACGGGGCGGGGGTCACAGATACGCAGTATTTT
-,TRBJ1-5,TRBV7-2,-,CASSSVDQPQHF,TGTGCCAGCAGCTCCGTAGATCAGCCCCAGCATTTT
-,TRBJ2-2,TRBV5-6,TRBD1,CASSLGPRGTGELFF,TGTGCCAGCAGCTTGGGGCCCAGGGGGACCGGGGAGCTGTTTTTT
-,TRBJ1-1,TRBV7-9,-,CASSLGVYTEAFF,TGTGCCAGCAGCTTAGGAGTTTACACTGAAGCTTTCTTT
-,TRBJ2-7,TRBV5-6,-,CASSLSPGLYEQYF,TGTGCCAGCAGCTTGTCCCCAGGACTATACGAGCAGTACTTC
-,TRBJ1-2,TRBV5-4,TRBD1,CASSLGLLSVGTGESYTF,TGTGCCAGCAGCTTGGGGTTACTTTCCGTAGGGACAGGGGAGAGCTACACCTTC
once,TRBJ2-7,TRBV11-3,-,CASSLGGNEQYF,TGTGCCAGCAGCTTGGGGGGAAACGAGCAGTACTTC
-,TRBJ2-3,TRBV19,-,CASRGEGTDTQYF,TGTGCCAGTAGGGGGGAGGGCACAGATACGCAGTATTTT
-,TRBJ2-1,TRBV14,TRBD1,CASSPQGQAVDEQFF,TGTGCCAGCAGCCCTCAGGGACAGGCGGTCGATGAGCAGTTCTTC
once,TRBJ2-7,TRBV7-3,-,CASSLQGGDYEQYF,TGTGCCAGCAGCCTACAAGGGGGGGACTACGAGCAGTACTTC
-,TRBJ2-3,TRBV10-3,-,CAITRGGKGAGTDTQYF,TGTGCCATCACCCGAGGAGGGAAGGGGGCAGGGACAGATACGCAGTATTTT
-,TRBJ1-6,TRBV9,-,CASSFQRGSNSPLHF,TGTGCCAGCAGCTTTCAACGCGGCAGCAATTCACCCCTCCACTTT